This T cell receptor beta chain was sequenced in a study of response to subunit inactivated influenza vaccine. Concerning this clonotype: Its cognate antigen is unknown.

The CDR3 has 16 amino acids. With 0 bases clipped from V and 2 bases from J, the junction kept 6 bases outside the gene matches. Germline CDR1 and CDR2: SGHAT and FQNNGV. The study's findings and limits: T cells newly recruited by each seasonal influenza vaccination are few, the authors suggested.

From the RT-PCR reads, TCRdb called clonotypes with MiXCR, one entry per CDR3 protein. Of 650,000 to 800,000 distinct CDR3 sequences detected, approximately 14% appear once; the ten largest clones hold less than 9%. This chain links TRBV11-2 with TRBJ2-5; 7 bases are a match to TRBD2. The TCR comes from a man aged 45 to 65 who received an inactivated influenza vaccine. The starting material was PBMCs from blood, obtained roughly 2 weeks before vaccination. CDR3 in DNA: TGTGCCAGCAGCTTAGAGTTTGCGGGGGAGCAAGAGACCCAGTACTTC. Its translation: CASSLEFAGEQETQYF.